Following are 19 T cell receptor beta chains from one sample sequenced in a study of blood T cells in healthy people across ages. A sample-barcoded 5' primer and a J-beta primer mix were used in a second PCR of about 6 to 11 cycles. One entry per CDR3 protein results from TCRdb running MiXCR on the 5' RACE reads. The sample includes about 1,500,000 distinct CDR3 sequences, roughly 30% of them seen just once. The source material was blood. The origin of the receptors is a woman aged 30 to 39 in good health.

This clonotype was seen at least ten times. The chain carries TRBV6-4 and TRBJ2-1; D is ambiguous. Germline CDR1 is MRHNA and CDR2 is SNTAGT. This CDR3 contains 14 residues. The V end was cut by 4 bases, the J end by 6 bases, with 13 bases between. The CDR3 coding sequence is TGTGCCAGCAGTGCGGGTTCAGAAGGCAATGAGCAGTTCTTC. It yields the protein CASSAGSEGNEQFF.

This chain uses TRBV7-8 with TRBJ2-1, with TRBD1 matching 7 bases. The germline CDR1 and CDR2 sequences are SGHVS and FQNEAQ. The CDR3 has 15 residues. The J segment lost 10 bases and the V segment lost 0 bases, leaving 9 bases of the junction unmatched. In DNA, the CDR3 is TGTGCCAGCAGCTTAGCGCCAAGCGACAGGGAAGAGCAGTTCTTC. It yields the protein CASSLAPSDREEQFF.

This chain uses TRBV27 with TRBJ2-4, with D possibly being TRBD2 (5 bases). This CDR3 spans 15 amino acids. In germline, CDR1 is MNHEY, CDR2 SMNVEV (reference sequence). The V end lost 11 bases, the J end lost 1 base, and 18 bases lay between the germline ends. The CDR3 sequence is CASSGVSAAKNIQYF. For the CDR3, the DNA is TGTGCCTCCTCCGGGGTTTCCGCGGCCAAAAACATTCAGTACTTC.

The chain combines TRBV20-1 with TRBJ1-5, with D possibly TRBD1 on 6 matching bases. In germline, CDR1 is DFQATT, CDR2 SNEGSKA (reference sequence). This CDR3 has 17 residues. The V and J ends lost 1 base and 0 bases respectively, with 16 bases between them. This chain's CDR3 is CSARGQGKTDSNQPQHF. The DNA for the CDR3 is TGCAGTGCTAGAGGTCAGGGGAAGACAGATAGCAATCAGCCCCAGCATTTT.

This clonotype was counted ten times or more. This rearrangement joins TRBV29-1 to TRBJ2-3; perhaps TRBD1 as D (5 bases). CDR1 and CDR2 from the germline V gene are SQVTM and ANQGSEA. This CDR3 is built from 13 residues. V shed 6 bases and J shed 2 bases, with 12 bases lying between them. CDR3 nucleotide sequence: TGCAGCGTATGCGGCAGGGCCACAGATACGCAGTATTTT. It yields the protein CSVCGRATDTQYF.

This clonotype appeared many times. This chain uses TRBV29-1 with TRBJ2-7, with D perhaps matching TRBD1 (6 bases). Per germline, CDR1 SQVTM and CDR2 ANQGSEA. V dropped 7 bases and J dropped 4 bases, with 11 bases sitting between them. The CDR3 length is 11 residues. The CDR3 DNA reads TGCAGCGCGAACAGGGAGTACGAGCAGTACTTC. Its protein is CSANREYEQYF.

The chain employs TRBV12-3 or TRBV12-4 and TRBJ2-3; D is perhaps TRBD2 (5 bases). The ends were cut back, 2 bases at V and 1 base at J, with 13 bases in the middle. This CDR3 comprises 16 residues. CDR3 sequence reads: CASSLRTGFGTDTQYF. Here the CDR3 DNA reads TGTGCCAGCAGTTTAAGGACGGGGTTCGGCACAGATACGCAGTATTTT.

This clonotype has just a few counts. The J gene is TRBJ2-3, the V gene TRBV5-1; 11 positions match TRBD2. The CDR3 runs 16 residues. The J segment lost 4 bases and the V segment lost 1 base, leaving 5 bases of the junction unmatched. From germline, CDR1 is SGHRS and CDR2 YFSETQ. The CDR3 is CASSLRIAGGPDTQYF. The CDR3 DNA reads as TGCGCCAGCAGCTTGAGGATAGCGGGGGGGCCAGATACGCAGTATTTT. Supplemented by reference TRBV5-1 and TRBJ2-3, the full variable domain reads KAGVTQTPRYLIKTRGQQVTLSCSPISGHRSVSWYQQTPGQGLQFLFEYFSETQRNKGNFPGRFSGRQFSNSRSEMNVSTLELGDSALYLCASSLRIAGGPDTQYFGPGTRLTVL.

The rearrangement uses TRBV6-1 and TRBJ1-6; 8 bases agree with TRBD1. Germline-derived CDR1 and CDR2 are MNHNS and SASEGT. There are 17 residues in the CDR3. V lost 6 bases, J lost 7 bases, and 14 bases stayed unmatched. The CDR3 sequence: CASRQLTGTGRNSPLHF. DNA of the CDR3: TGTGCCAGCAGACAACTGACCGGGACAGGTCGGAATTCACCCCTCCACTTT.

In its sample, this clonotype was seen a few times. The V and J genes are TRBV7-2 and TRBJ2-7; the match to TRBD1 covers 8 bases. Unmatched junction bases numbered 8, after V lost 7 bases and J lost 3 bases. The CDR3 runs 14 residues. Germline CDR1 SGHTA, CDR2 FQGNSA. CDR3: CASIPGQALYEQYF. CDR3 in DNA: TGTGCCAGCATTCCGGGACAGGCTCTCTACGAGCAGTACTTC.

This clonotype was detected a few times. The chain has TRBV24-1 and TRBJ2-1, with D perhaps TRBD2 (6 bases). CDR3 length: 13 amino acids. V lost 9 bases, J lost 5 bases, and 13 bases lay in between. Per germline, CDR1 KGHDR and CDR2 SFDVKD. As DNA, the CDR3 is TGTGCCACCGGACCACGCGGGGACAATGAGCAGTTCTTC. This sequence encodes CATGPRGDNEQFF.

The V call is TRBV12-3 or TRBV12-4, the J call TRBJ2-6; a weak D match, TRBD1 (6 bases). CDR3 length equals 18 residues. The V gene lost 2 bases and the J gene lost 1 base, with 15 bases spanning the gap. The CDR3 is CASSLRGDIRSGANVLTF. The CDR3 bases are TGTGCCAGCAGTTTACGAGGGGACATTAGATCTGGGGCCAACGTCCTGACTTTC.

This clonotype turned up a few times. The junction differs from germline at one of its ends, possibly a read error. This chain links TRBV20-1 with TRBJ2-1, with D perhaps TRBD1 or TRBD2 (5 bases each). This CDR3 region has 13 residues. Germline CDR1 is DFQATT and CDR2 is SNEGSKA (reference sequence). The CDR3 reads CTARNQGRNEQFF. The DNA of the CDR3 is TGCACTGCTAGAAATCAGGGACGGAATGAGCAGTTCTTC.

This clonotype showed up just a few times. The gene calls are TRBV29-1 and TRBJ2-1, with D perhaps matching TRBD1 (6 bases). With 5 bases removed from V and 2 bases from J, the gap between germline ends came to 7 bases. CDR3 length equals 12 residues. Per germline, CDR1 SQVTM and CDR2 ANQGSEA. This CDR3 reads CSVRTAYNEQFF. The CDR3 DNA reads TGCAGCGTTAGGACAGCCTACAATGAGCAGTTCTTC.

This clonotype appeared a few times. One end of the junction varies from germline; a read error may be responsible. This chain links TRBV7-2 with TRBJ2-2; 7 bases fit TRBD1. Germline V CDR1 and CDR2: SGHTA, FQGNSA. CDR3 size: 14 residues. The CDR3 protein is CASSLGTATGELFF. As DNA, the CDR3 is TGCGCCAGCAGCCTTGGGACAGCCACCGGGGAGCTGTTTTTT.

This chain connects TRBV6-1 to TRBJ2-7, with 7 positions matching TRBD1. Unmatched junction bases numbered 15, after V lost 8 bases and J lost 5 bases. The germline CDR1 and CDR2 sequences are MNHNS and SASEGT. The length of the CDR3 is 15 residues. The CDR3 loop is CASPPRGLLLNEQYF. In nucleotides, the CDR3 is TGTGCCAGCCCGCCGAGGGGGCTTTTACTGAACGAGCAGTACTTC.

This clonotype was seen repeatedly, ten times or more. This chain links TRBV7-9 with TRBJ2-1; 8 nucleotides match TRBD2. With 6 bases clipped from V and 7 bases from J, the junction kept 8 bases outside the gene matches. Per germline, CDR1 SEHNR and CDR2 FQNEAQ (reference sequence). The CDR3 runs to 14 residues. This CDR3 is CASSKREFGNEQFF. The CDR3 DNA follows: TGTGCCAGCAGTAAGCGGGAGTTTGGTAATGAGCAGTTCTTC.

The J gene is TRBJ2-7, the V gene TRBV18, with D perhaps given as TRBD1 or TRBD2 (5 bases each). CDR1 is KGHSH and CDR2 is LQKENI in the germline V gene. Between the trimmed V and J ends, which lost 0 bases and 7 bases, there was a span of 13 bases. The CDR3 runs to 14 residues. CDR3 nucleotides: TGTGCCAGCTCACCACCCGAGGGGAACAATGAGCAGTACTTC. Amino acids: CASSPPEGNNEQYF. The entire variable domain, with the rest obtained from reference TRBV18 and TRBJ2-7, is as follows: NAGVMQNPRHLVRRRGQEARLRCSPMKGHSHVYWYRQLPEEGLKFMVYLQKENIIDESGMPKERFSAEFPKEGPSILRIQQVVRGDSAAYFCASSPPEGNNEQYFGPGTRLTVT.

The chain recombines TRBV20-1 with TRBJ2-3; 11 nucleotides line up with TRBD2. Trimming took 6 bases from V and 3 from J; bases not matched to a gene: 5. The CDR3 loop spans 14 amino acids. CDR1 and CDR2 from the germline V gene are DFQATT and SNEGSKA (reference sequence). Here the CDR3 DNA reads TGCAGTGCGATACTAGCGGGAGCAACAGATACGCAGTATTTT. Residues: CSAILAGATDTQYF.